One sample yielded the 26 T cell receptor beta chains listed below, sequenced in a study of OX40 agonist ivuxolimab in advanced cancers. Sequencing was performed with immunoSEQ multiplex PCR; in TCRdb, only in-frame clones are kept and a portion is missing. Among around 24,000 clones listed, 80% to 85% were seen once. Material: CD4+ or CD8+ T cells sorted from blood, obtained in a trial of the OX40 agonist ivuxolimab. The receptors were gathered from an adult with an advanced solid tumor such as melanoma, head and neck, liver or kidney cancer.

The V and J genes are TRBV10-3 and TRBJ2-1; 9 bases are a match to TRBD1. This CDR3 spans 17 amino acids. Germline trimming cut 6 bases from V and 1 base from J; bases unmatched to any gene: 10. CDR1 is ENHRY and CDR2 is SYGVKD in the germline V gene. CDR3: CAIRGQGLTSSYNEQFF. In DNA form, the CDR3 reads TGTGCCATCAGGGGACAGGGTCTTACATCTTCCTACAATGAGCAGTTCTTC.

This clone was seen more than once but under ten times. The chain combines TRBV27 with TRBJ2-1, with D unclear. This CDR3 spans 15 amino acids. CDR1 MNHEY and CDR2 SMNVEV come from the germline V gene (reference sequence). Between the trimmed V and J ends, which lost 4 bases and 4 bases, there was a span of 14 bases. The DNA of the CDR3 is TGTGCCAGCAGTTCGGTACACACGATTTACAATGAGCAGTTCTTC. It yields the protein CASSSVHTIYNEQFF.

This clone was counted once. J is TRBJ1-2 and V is TRBV6-9; 9 bases agree with TRBD1. Per the germline V gene, CDR1 is MNHGY and CDR2 is SVAAGI. Trimming took 5 bases from V and 3 from J; bases not matched to a gene: 7. This CDR3 spans 15 amino acids. CDR3 residues: CASSKDGTGYYGYTF. The CDR3, as DNA: TGTGCCAGCAGTAAAGACGGGACAGGGTACTATGGCTACACCTTC.

The chain carries TRBV9 and TRBJ1-2; D gene ambiguous. CDR3 length: 14 residues. Germline values: CDR1 SGDLS, CDR2 YYNGEE. Trimming took off 0 bases at V and 1 base at J, with 7 bases between the two ends. CDR3 loop: CASSVGTGNYGYTF. For the CDR3, the DNA is TGTGCCAGCAGCGTAGGGACCGGTAACTATGGCTACACCTTC. The full variable domain, with the rest looked up from reference TRBV9 and TRBJ1-2, is DSGVTQTPKHLITATGQRVTLRCSPRSGDLSVYWYQQSLDQGLQFLIQYYNGEERAKGNILERFSAQQFPDLHSELNLSSLELGDSALYFCASSVGTGNYGYTFGSGTRLTVV.

The chain has TRBV7-9 and TRBJ1-1; TRBD1 matches 7 bases. This CDR3 spans 19 amino acids. From germline, CDR1 is SEHNR and CDR2 FQNEAQ (reference sequence). V was clipped by 0 bases and J by 0 bases; unmatched bases: 13. CDR3 residues: CASSLAQGVSRAMNTEAFF. CDR3 bases: TGTGCCAGCAGCTTAGCGCAGGGGGTGAGCAGAGCAATGAACACTGAAGCTTTCTTT. The full variable domain, with the rest looked up from reference TRBV7-9 and TRBJ1-1, is DTGVSQNPRHKITKRGQNVTFRCDPISEHNRLYWYRQTLGQGPEFLTYFQNEAQLEKSRLLSDRFSAERPKGSFSTLEIQRTEQGDSAMYLCASSLAQGVSRAMNTEAFFGQGTRLTVV.

The chain couples TRBV7-9 to TRBJ2-2, with D possibly called TRBD1 or TRBD2 (5 bases each). Germline-derived CDR1 and CDR2 are SEHNR and FQNEAQ (reference sequence). V shed 5 bases and J shed 5 bases, with 15 bases lying between them. The CDR3 is 15 amino acids. The CDR3 region has the DNA TGTGCCAGCAGCCCCGGGGCAGGGTTTACCGGGGAGCTGTTTTTT. This encodes CASSPGAGFTGELFF. The variable domain in full, with the rest retrieved from reference TRBV7-9 and TRBJ2-2, is DTGVSQNPRHKITKRGQNVTFRCDPISEHNRLYWYRQTLGQGPEFLTYFQNEAQLEKSRLLSDRFSAERPKGSFSTLEIQRTEQGDSAMYLCASSPGAGFTGELFFGEGSRLTVL.

The gene calls are TRBV9 and TRBJ2-1, with 9 bases that match TRBD1. This CDR3 spans 21 amino acids. V was clipped by 3 bases and J by 0 bases; unmatched bases: 19. Germline lookup yields CDR1 SGDLS and CDR2 YYNGEE. The CDR3 DNA reads TGTGCCAGCAGCGCCATCTGGACAGGGGAGAGGGTATTGGGCTCCTACAATGAGCAGTTCTTC. Protein product: CASSAIWTGERVLGSYNEQFF.

The chain couples TRBV2 to TRBJ1-5, with D hard to call. V gave up 5 bases and J gave up 3 bases, with 8 bases separating them. The CDR3 length is 13 residues. Germline CDR1 is SNHLY and CDR2 is FYNNEI. The CDR3 DNA sequence: TGTGCCAGCAGTCCCGAGAACAATCAGCCCCAGCATTTT. Translation gives CASSPENNQPQHF.

This clone was counted a single time. The V call is TRBV5-1, the J call TRBJ2-2; TRBD1 is a possible D gene (6 bases). Trimming took off 4 bases at V and 1 base at J, with 20 bases between the two ends. Per germline, CDR1 SGHRS and CDR2 YFSETQ. The CDR3 extends over 18 amino acids. CDR3 bases: TGCGCCAGCAGCCCGCCCGACAGGACCCGAATGAACACCGGGGAGCTGTTTTTT. Protein: CASSPPDRTRMNTGELFF. Together with reference TRBV5-1 and TRBJ2-2, the CDR3 gives the full variable domain: KAGVTQTPRYLIKTRGQQVTLSCSPISGHRSVSWYQQTPGQGLQFLFEYFSETQRNKGNFPGRFSGRQFSNSRSEMNVSTLELGDSALYLCASSPPDRTRMNTGELFFGEGSRLTVL.

This clone has a single count. J is TRBJ2-3 and V is TRBV7-2; 9 bases are shared with TRBD1. Germline CDR1 and CDR2: SGHTA and FQGNSA. The length of the CDR3 is 16 residues. Trimming removed 1 base from V and 5 bases from J; junction bases left unmatched: 7. The CDR3 DNA sequence: TGTGCCAGCAGCTTAGGAACAGGGGGCGCGGGAGATACGCAGTATTTT. Amino acids: CASSLGTGGAGDTQYF.

The V gene is TRBV6-5, the J gene TRBJ1-1; D not resolved. V was cut by 6 bases and J by 1 base, with 9 bases left in between. The germline V gene encodes CDR1 MNHEY and CDR2 SVGAGI. The CDR3 runs 13 residues. The CDR3 DNA reads TGTGCCAGCAGCTCTCCGACGAACACTGAAGCTTTCTTT. This translates into CASSSPTNTEAFF.

The gene calls are TRBV18 and TRBJ1-4; no reliable D call. From germline, CDR1 is KGHSH and CDR2 LQKENI. The CDR3 totals 15 residues. The V gene lost 4 bases and the J gene lost 3 bases, with 12 bases spanning the gap. CDR3 DNA: TGTGCCAGCTCACTCCCGGTCGGGGCTAATGAAAAACTGTTTTTT. Encoded protein: CASSLPVGANEKLFF.

This clone is deemed medium-sized. The J gene is TRBJ1-5, the V gene TRBV11-2; D is ambiguous. Trimming cost V 1 base and J 5 bases, with 6 bases left between them. The CDR3 contains 13 residues. Germline loops: CDR1 SGHAT, CDR2 FQNNGV. In DNA form, the CDR3 reads TGTGCCAGCAGCTTAGTGCAGGATCAGCCCCAGCATTTT. Residues: CASSLVQDQPQHF.

The chain employs TRBV5-1 and TRBJ1-1, with D perhaps matching TRBD1 (5 bases). The CDR3 runs to 13 residues. Germline assignment: CDR1 SGHRS and CDR2 YFSETQ. The germline V and J ends were trimmed by 10 bases and 1 base, with 14 bases remaining between them. CDR3: CAPKRDPNTEAFF. DNA for the CDR3: TGCGCCCCGAAGCGGGACCCGAACACTGAAGCTTTCTTT.

The chain uses TRBV19 and TRBJ1-6; TRBD1 is a possible D gene (5 bases). The CDR3 spans 15 residues. Trimming removed 1 base from V and 8 bases from J, with 12 bases in between. The V gene's germline CDR1 is LNHDA and CDR2 SQIVND (reference sequence). CDR3 amino acids: CASSIVAGGDSPLHF. The CDR3 bases are TGTGCCAGTAGTATAGTGGCCGGGGGTGATTCACCCCTCCACTTT. The variable domain in full, with the rest retrieved from reference TRBV19 and TRBJ1-6, is DGGITQSPKYLFRKEGQNVTLSCEQNLNHDAMYWYRQDPGQGLRLIYYSQIVNDFQKGDIAEGYSVSREKKESFPLTVTSAQKNPTAFYLCASSIVAGGDSPLHFGNGTRLTVT.

This clone is a singleton in its sample. The rearrangement joins TRBV9 to TRBJ2-3, with TRBD2 matching 7 bases. The CDR3 is made up of 14 amino acids. CDR1 SGDLS and CDR2 YYNGEE come from the germline V gene. V dropped 5 bases and J dropped 3; count of bases not matched to a gene: 6. The CDR3 DNA reads as TGTGCCAGCAGTGAGGGGAGGGCGACAGATACGCAGTATTTT. It encodes CASSEGRATDTQYF.

J is TRBJ2-7 and V is TRBV9; 10 bases map to TRBD2. J gave up 2 bases and V 5 bases, and 7 bases lay outside the gene matches. This CDR3 is built from 15 residues. In germline, CDR1 is SGDLS, CDR2 YYNGEE. CDR3: CASSRTGLATYEQYF. CDR3 coding DNA: TGTGCCAGCAGTCGAACGGGACTAGCGACCTACGAGCAGTACTTC.

The J gene is TRBJ1-4, the V gene TRBV11-2; 9 bases are a match to TRBD1. J lost 5 bases, V lost 6 bases, and 4 bases had no gene match. This CDR3 is 14 amino acids long. Germline V lookup: CDR1 SGHAT, CDR2 FQNNGV. The CDR3 DNA reads TGTGCCAGCAGATCCACAGGGGGCAATGAAAAACTGTTTTTT. This sequence encodes CASRSTGGNEKLFF.

This rearrangement joins TRBV7-2 to TRBJ2-1; 13 nucleotides match TRBD2. This CDR3 contains 15 residues. Germline lookup yields CDR1 SGHTA and CDR2 FQGNSA. V dropped 5 bases and J dropped 5; count of bases not matched to a gene: 3. The CDR3 sequence is CASSLGTSGNNEQFF. As DNA, the CDR3 is TGTGCCAGCAGCCTAGGGACTAGCGGGAACAATGAGCAGTTCTTC. The full variable domain, with the rest looked up from reference TRBV7-2 and TRBJ2-1, is GAGVSQSPSNKVTEKGKDVELRCDPISGHTALYWYRQSLGQGLEFLIYFQGNSAPDKSGLPSDRFSAERTGGSVSTLTIQRTQQEDSAVYLCASSLGTSGNNEQFFGPGTRLTVL.

V gene TRBV29-1 combines with J gene TRBJ2-7, with TRBD1 matching over 7 bases. The germline V gene has CDR1 SQVTM and CDR2 ANQGSEA. The CDR3 spans 13 residues. Losses at the gene ends were 4 bases for V and 0 bases for J; bases not matched to a gene: 3. The CDR3 DNA sequence: TGCAGCGTTGCCCGGGACAGCTCCTACGAGCAGTACTTC. It specifies CSVARDSSYEQYF.

CDR3 sequence (DNA): TGTGCCATCGAGCTCGGACGCCAGTTTAACTATGGCTACACCTTC. This sequence encodes CAIELGRQFNYGYTF. The chain combines TRBV6-1 with TRBJ1-2; the D is unclear. Trimming pared 10 bases from V and 1 base from J, leaving 19 bases between. This CDR3 contains 15 residues. Germline loops: CDR1 MNHNS, CDR2 SASEGT.

This chain uses TRBV4-1 with TRBJ2-5, with 13 bases lining up with TRBD2. After removal of 2 bases from V and 2 bases from J, the junction contained 2 bases not matched to a gene. Germline V gene sequence: CDR1 MGHRA, CDR2 YSYEKL. This CDR3 spans 16 amino acids. The CDR3 DNA reads TGCGCCAGCAGCCAAACTAGCGGGGGGGCTCAAGAGACCCAGTACTTC. Encoded protein: CASSQTSGGAQETQYF.

The chain recombines TRBV5-1 with TRBJ1-3; TRBD1 aligns across 8 bases. This CDR3 has 18 residues. CDR1 and CDR2 from the germline V gene are SGHRS and YFSETQ. Unmatched junction bases numbered 10, after V lost 2 bases and J lost 0 bases. The CDR3 region has the DNA TGCGCCAGCAGCTTAAGGACGACAGGGGCCTACTCTGGAAACACCATATATTTT. It encodes CASSLRTTGAYSGNTIYF.

The chain recombines TRBV5-1 with TRBJ2-3; D ambiguous. Germline V gene data show CDR1 as SGHRS and CDR2 as YFSETQ. The CDR3 is 15 residues long. The V gene lost 4 bases and the J gene lost 0 bases, with 12 bases spanning the gap. As DNA, the CDR3 is TGCGCCAGCAGCCTCTTCTCGACTAGCACAGATACGCAGTATTTT. This encodes CASSLFSTSTDTQYF.

This chain uses TRBV4-3 with TRBJ2-3; TRBD2 aligns across 9 bases. CDR1 LGHNA and CDR2 YSLEER come from the germline V gene. This CDR3 comprises 16 residues. Unmatched junction bases numbered 8, after V lost 1 base and J lost 6 bases. CDR3 sequence: CASSQAIAGASDTQYF. CDR3 bases: TGCGCCAGCAGCCAAGCGATAGCGGGAGCATCCGATACGCAGTATTTT.

This chain links TRBV9 with TRBJ2-7, with D tentatively TRBD2 (5 bases). V lost 3 bases to trimming and J lost 5 bases, with 18 bases between them. The CDR3 loop spans 15 amino acids. The germline gives CDR1 SGDLS, CDR2 YYNGEE. CDR3 amino acids: CASSGGAGGRNEQYF. As DNA, the CDR3 is TGTGCCAGCAGCGGGGGAGCCGGAGGTCGAAACGAGCAGTACTTC. Based on the CDR3 plus reference TRBV9 and TRBJ2-7, the full variable domain is DSGVTQTPKHLITATGQRVTLRCSPRSGDLSVYWYQQSLDQGLQFLIQYYNGEERAKGNILERFSAQQFPDLHSELNLSSLELGDSALYFCASSGGAGGRNEQYFGPGTRLTVT.